This passage covers 31 T cell receptor beta chains from one sample sequenced in a study of monozygotic twins with inflammatory bowel disease. After re-calling the 5' RACE reads, TCRdb lists one entry per CDR3 protein, DNA absent. Its table lists 150,000 or so distinct CDR3 sequences. Sequencing was performed on blood. Receptor source: a human donor with ulcerative colitis or Crohn's disease, or a healthy co-twin of an affected twin (not recorded which).

CDR3 amino acids: CASTEGGEGYTF. The chain employs TRBV6-1 and TRBJ1-2. The CDR3 sequence is 12 residues long. Germline loops: CDR1 MNHNS, CDR2 SASEGT.

The chain couples TRBV6-1 to TRBJ1-4; TCRdb gives TRBD1 as the D gene, but with no DNA this cannot be confirmed. The CDR3 extends over 15 amino acids. Germline CDR1 and CDR2: MNHNS and SASEGT. The CDR3 is CASSDLGAVTEKLFF.

The rearrangement links TRBV9 to TRBJ1-1. The CDR3 runs 15 residues. CDR1 SGDLS and CDR2 YYNGEE come from the germline V gene. CDR3 region: CASSADWTANTEAFF.

The rearrangement links TRBV30 to TRBJ2-2; TCRdb designates TRBD1, a call that cannot be tested without DNA. The CDR3 runs 14 residues. Germline loops: CDR1 GTSNPN, CDR2 SVGIG (reference sequence). The CDR3 sequence: CAWIRVGGTGELFF. Full variable domain (rest looked up from reference TRBV30 and TRBJ2-2): SQTIHQWPATLVQPVGSPLSLECTVEGTSNPNLYWYRQAAGRGLQLLFYSVGIGQISSEVPQNLSASRPQDRQFILSSKKLLLSDSGFYLCAWIRVGGTGELFFGEGSRLTVL.

V is TRBV5-5 and J is TRBJ1-5; TCRdb picks TRBD1, but there is no DNA to check that call. The CDR3 is 16 residues long. CDR1 is SGHKS, CDR2 YYEKEE, per germline (reference sequence). The CDR3 protein is CASSPGDRGINQPQHF.

The chain combines TRBV20-1 with TRBJ2-1; lacking DNA, the TRBD1 call made by TCRdb goes unchecked. The germline V gene has CDR1 DFQATT and CDR2 SNEGSKA (reference sequence). The CDR3 runs to 11 residues. CDR3 sequence: CSVLQVNEQFF.

The rearrangement uses TRBV20-1 and TRBJ2-7. The germline CDR1 and CDR2 sequences are DFQATT and SNEGSKA (reference sequence). This CDR3 is 12 amino acids long. CDR3 region: CSARAQAYEQYF.

V is TRBV7-9 and J is TRBJ1-5. The CDR3 has 13 amino acids. CDR1 and CDR2 from the germline V gene are SEHNR and FQNEAQ (reference sequence). Here the CDR3 reads CASSFAEEQPQHF. The full variable domain, its missing parts supplied by reference TRBV7-9 and TRBJ1-5, is DTGVSQNPRHKITKRGQNVTFRCDPISEHNRLYWYRQTLGQGPEFLTYFQNEAQLEKSRLLSDRFSAERPKGSFSTLEIQRTEQGDSAMYLCASSFAEEQPQHFGDGTRLSIL.

This chain links TRBV6-2 or TRBV6-3 with TRBJ1-2. The germline V gene encodes CDR1 MNHEY and CDR2 SVGEGT. The CDR3 is made up of 13 amino acids. The CDR3 sequence is CASNRPAGYGYTF.

This chain joins TRBV20-1 and TRBJ2-3; TCRdb's D call of TRBD2 is untestable without DNA. CDR3 length: 17 amino acids. The germline CDR1 and CDR2 sequences are DFQATT and SNEGSKA (reference sequence). CDR3 protein: CSAGTGRLAGFADTQYF.

The V and J genes are TRBV20-1 and TRBJ2-7; TCRdb outputs TRBD2, but without DNA this stays unchecked. This CDR3 is 12 amino acids long. Germline CDR1 reads DFQATT; CDR2 reads SNEGSKA (reference sequence). Here the CDR3 reads CSRLAGDYEQYF.

The genes are TRBV20-1 and TRBJ1-5; TCRdb's assignment of TRBD1 cannot be checked, as there is no DNA. CDR1 is DFQATT and CDR2 is SNEGSKA in the germline V gene (reference sequence). CDR3 length: 13 amino acids. The chain's CDR3 is CSAGDRSDQPQHF.

The V call is TRBV27, the J call TRBJ1-1; TCRdb picks TRBD1, but there is no DNA to check that call. From germline, CDR1 is MNHEY and CDR2 SMNVEV (reference sequence). The CDR3 runs 12 residues. The chain's CDR3 is CASGDRVIGAFF.

The chain carries TRBV20-1 and TRBJ1-6. CDR1 and CDR2 from the germline V gene are DFQATT and SNEGSKA (reference sequence). This CDR3 is built from 13 residues. CDR3 sequence: CSARSVLHSPLHF.

This clonotype shows up as medium-sized (0.01 to 0.1%) by frequency. CDR3 sequence: CATSIGQAHEQYF. This chain links TRBV15 with TRBJ2-7; TCRdb designates TRBD1, a call that cannot be tested without DNA. The germline V gene encodes CDR1 LNHNV and CDR2 YYDKDF (reference sequence). The CDR3 totals 13 residues. The variable domain in full, completed from reference TRBV15 and TRBJ2-7, reads DAMVIQNPRYQVTQFGKPVTLSCSQTLNHNVMYWYQQKSSQAPKLLFHYYDKDFNNEADTPDNFQSRRPNTSFCFLDIRSPGLGDTAMYLCATSIGQAHEQYFGPGTRLTVT.

The chain combines TRBV5-1 with TRBJ1-1. Germline-derived CDR1 and CDR2 are SGHRS and YFSETQ. The CDR3 sequence is 14 residues long. The CDR3 reads CASSFSQRGTEAFF.

This chain uses TRBV12-3 or TRBV12-4 with TRBJ2-1; TCRdb calls TRBD2, which cannot be checked without DNA. The CDR3 is 14 amino acids. The CDR3 is CASGNSGREDEQFF.

The V gene is TRBV6-5, the J gene TRBJ1-5; lacking DNA, the TRBD1 call made by TCRdb goes unchecked. The CDR3 is 15 residues long. Germline values: CDR1 MNHEY, CDR2 SVGAGI. The CDR3 sequence: CASSLLAQGRQPQHF.

The CDR3 sequence is CARYRDRPYQETQYF. V is TRBV5-5 and J is TRBJ2-5; the TRBD1 assignment by TCRdb is unverifiable without DNA. The CDR3 extends over 15 amino acids. Germline CDR1 reads SGHKS; CDR2 reads YYEKEE (reference sequence).

The chain carries TRBV5-1 and TRBJ1-1. Germline V lookup: CDR1 SGHRS, CDR2 YFSETQ. This CDR3 contains 12 residues. The CDR3 reads CASSGSGTEAFF. The full variable domain, its missing parts supplied by reference TRBV5-1 and TRBJ1-1, is KAGVTQTPRYLIKTRGQQVTLSCSPISGHRSVSWYQQTPGQGLQFLFEYFSETQRNKGNFPGRFSGRQFSNSRSEMNVSTLELGDSALYLCASSGSGTEAFFGQGTRLTVV.

This chain connects TRBV14 to TRBJ2-7; TCRdb's D call of TRBD1 is untestable without DNA. The CDR3 totals 14 residues. CDR1 is SGHDN, CDR2 FVKESK, per germline. The CDR3 reads CASSQDLGQYEQYF. The whole variable domain, remainder taken from reference TRBV14 and TRBJ2-7, is EAGVTQFPSHSVIEKGQTVTLRCDPISGHDNLYWYRRVMGKEIKFLLHFVKESKQDESGMPNNRFLAERTGGTYSTLKVQPAELEDSGVYFCASSQDLGQYEQYFGPGTRLTVT.

The genes are TRBV7-6 and TRBJ2-7; the D call of TRBD2 rests on TCRdb alone, since no DNA is present to check it. The CDR3 contains 15 residues. Germline-derived CDR1 and CDR2 are SGHVS and FNYEAQ. The CDR3 loop is CASSVETSGSSEQYF.

This sequence joins TRBV5-5 and TRBJ2-3; TCRdb's D call, TRBD1, is unchecked because there is no DNA. The CDR3 has 13 amino acids. Germline V gene data show CDR1 as SGHKS and CDR2 as YYEKEE (reference sequence). The CDR3 loop is CASSWTGGQGKYF.

The chain recombines TRBV14 with TRBJ2-1; TCRdb designates TRBD2, a call that cannot be tested without DNA. The CDR3 totals 16 residues. Germline CDR1 and CDR2: SGHDN and FVKESK. CDR3 in amino acids: CASSKQRTAWDNEQFF.

V and J are TRBV10-3 and TRBJ1-3. Germline V CDR1 and CDR2: ENHRY, SYGVKD. The CDR3 has 14 residues. The CDR3 here is CAIRDSISGNTIYF.

The chain employs TRBV3-1 and TRBJ2-3. The CDR3 length is 12 residues. Germline CDR1 is LGHDT and CDR2 is YNNKEL (reference sequence). CDR3 amino acids: CASSGLTDTQYF.

The chain has TRBV23-1 and TRBJ2-7; TCRdb lists TRBD1, though no DNA is available to test this call. TRBV23-1 is annotated as an ORF whose role is uncertain. The length of the CDR3 is 11 residues. The CDR3 sequence is CASSRPREQYF.

V usage is TRBV6-4 and J usage is TRBJ1-5. The CDR3 consists of 13 residues. CDR1 and CDR2 (germline): MRHNA, SNTAGT. CDR3 protein: CASSREVNQPQHF.

CDR3 protein: CASSVTQGKTGELFF. The rearrangement links TRBV9 to TRBJ2-2; the D gene TCRdb calls, TRBD1, cannot be checked with no DNA. The CDR3 consists of 15 residues. Germline CDR1 is SGDLS and CDR2 is YYNGEE. Drawing the rest from reference TRBV9 and TRBJ2-2, the complete variable domain is DSGVTQTPKHLITATGQRVTLRCSPRSGDLSVYWYQQSLDQGLQFLIQYYNGEERAKGNILERFSAQQFPDLHSELNLSSLELGDSALYFCASSVTQGKTGELFFGEGSRLTVL.

This chain joins TRBV5-5 and TRBJ2-3; TCRdb's assignment of TRBD2 cannot be checked, as there is no DNA. The germline gives CDR1 SGHKS, CDR2 YYEKEE (reference sequence). This CDR3 region has 14 residues. The CDR3: CASSRGPSTDTQYF.

The CDR3 region is CASSFHRGVRTSLGEQFF. The V call is TRBV4-2, the J call TRBJ2-1; TCRdb lists TRBD1, though no DNA is available to test this call. The CDR3 extends over 18 amino acids. Germline values: CDR1 LGHNA, CDR2 YNFKEQ.